The 11 T cell receptor beta chains presented below share a single source sample, sequenced in a study of PD-1 blockade in classical Hodgkin lymphoma. Time point given: cycle 4 day 1 (C4D1), after 6 weeks of nivolumab. Relapse was seen in all patients after autologous stem cell transplantation, and brentuximab vedotin exposure was variable. Purified CD4+ T cells were obtained from thawed PBMCs through magnetic negative selection. Here immunoSEQ multiplex PCR was the method, and the copy in TCRdb shows in-frame clones only, minus some. This sample has about 15,000 clones, with over 70% found just once. The material sequenced was CD4+ T cells from blood, taken before the fourth cycle of nivolumab. The receptors were sampled from a human donor with classical Hodgkin lymphoma.

This rearrangement joins TRBV28 to TRBJ2-3; a possible D gene is TRBD1 (5 bases). CDR1 is MDHEN and CDR2 is SYDVKM in the germline V gene. The CDR3 is made up of 14 amino acids. Trimming shortened V by 5 bases and J by 0 bases, and 9 bases separated the two germline ends. The CDR3 DNA sequence: TGTGCCAGCAGTATGACAGCTAGCACAGATACGCAGTATTTT. Translated: CASSMTASTDTQYF.

The V gene is TRBV18, the J gene TRBJ2-5; TRBD1 might be the D (6 bases). Looked up from germline, CDR1 is KGHSH and CDR2 is LQKENI. The V and J ends lost 11 bases and 5 bases respectively, with 21 bases between them. The CDR3 is made up of 14 amino acids. The CDR3 DNA follows: TGTGCCGCTCGGGCTACAGGGATTGAGGAGACCCAGTACTTC. Translation: CAARATGIEETQYF.

This clone has a handful of counts. The chain employs TRBV11-2 and TRBJ2-7; 11 bases line up with TRBD2. There are 15 residues in the CDR3. J was trimmed by 7 bases and V by 4 bases; bases with no gene match: 9. Germline loops: CDR1 SGHAT, CDR2 FQNNGV. The CDR3 DNA is TGTGCCAGCAGCTCAATCAGACTAGCGGGACGTGAGCAGTACTTC. Its protein product is CASSSIRLAGREQYF.

This clone has a handful of counts. The chain recombines TRBV6-1 with TRBJ2-2; tentatively, D is TRBD1 (5 bases). Germline V gene lookup returns CDR1 MNHNS and CDR2 SASEGT. This CDR3 has 15 residues. Trimming stripped 3 bases from V and 6 bases from J, with 14 bases between. In DNA, the CDR3 is TGTGCCAGCAGTGATTTACAGGTTCTCTCCGGGGAGCTGTTTTTT. It codes for CASSDLQVLSGELFF.

V and J are TRBV7-9 and TRBJ2-7; 13 bases fit TRBD2. The CDR3 has 16 amino acids. J gave up 6 bases and V 0 bases, and 5 bases lay outside the gene matches. Germline V gene data show CDR1 as SEHNR and CDR2 as FQNEAQ (reference sequence). The CDR3 region has the DNA TGTGCCAGCAGCTTAGCGCGGACTAGCGGGAGCTTCGAGCAGTACTTC. Protein product: CASSLARTSGSFEQYF.

The V and J genes are TRBV6-1 and TRBJ2-1; D assignment may be TRBD1 or TRBD2 (7 bases each). Per germline, CDR1 MNHNS and CDR2 SASEGT. The CDR3 consists of 13 residues. V was cut by 6 bases and J by 7 bases, with 13 bases left in between. The CDR3 loop is CASRRQGGNEQFF. In DNA, the CDR3 is TGTGCCAGCAGGAGGCAGGGGGGGAATGAGCAGTTCTTC.

This clone showed up just once. The V and J genes are TRBV27 and TRBJ2-1, with D possibly matching TRBD1 (5 bases). This CDR3 spans 15 amino acids. Per germline, CDR1 MNHEY and CDR2 SMNVEV (reference sequence). Trimming took 2 bases from V and 6 from J, leaving 14 bases between them. This CDR3 reads CASSLPGLSPNEQFF. The CDR3 DNA reads TGTGCCAGCAGTTTACCAGGGCTCAGCCCCAATGAGCAGTTCTTC.

V is TRBV10-3 and J is TRBJ2-3, with 13 bases fitting TRBD2. CDR3 length equals 15 residues. Germline lookup yields CDR1 ENHRY and CDR2 SYGVKD. The CDR3 nucleotides read TGTGCTGGAGGCTGGACTAGCGGGAGTACAGATACGCAGTATTTT. Translating it yields CAGGWTSGSTDTQYF.

The J gene is TRBJ2-4, the V gene TRBV14; tentatively, D is TRBD2 (6 bases). The CDR3 totals 15 residues. The germline V and J ends were trimmed by 1 base and 7 bases, with 14 bases remaining between them. The germline gives CDR1 SGHDN, CDR2 FVKESK. The chain's CDR3 is CASSQGIGSRNIQYF. The CDR3, as DNA: TGTGCCAGCAGCCAAGGTATCGGGAGTAGGAACATTCAGTACTTC.

The rearrangement links TRBV14 to TRBJ2-7; no firm D call. Germline V gene sequence: CDR1 SGHDN, CDR2 FVKESK. The CDR3 runs 13 residues. Trimming cost V 4 bases and J 2 bases, with 9 bases left between them. The CDR3 DNA sequence: TGTGCCAGCAGCCCCGACTTAGCCTACGAGCAGTACTTC. Amino acid sequence: CASSPDLAYEQYF.

The count of this clone is one. The rearrangement uses TRBV2 and TRBJ2-3; possibly TRBD1 or TRBD2 for D (6 bases each). V lost 3 bases to trimming and J lost 3 bases, with 13 bases between them. Germline V CDR1 and CDR2: SNHLY, FYNNEI. CDR3 length equals 15 residues. In DNA, the CDR3 is TGTGCCAGCAGTGACGGGCAGGGGAGGACAGATACGCAGTATTTT. Translation: CASSDGQGRTDTQYF. The full variable domain, its missing parts supplied by reference TRBV2 and TRBJ2-3, is EPEVTQTPSHQVTQMGQEVILRCVPISNHLYFYWYRQILGQKVEFLVSFYNNEISEKSEIFDDQFSVERPDGSNFTLKIRSTKLEDSAMYFCASSDGQGRTDTQYFGPGTRLTVL.